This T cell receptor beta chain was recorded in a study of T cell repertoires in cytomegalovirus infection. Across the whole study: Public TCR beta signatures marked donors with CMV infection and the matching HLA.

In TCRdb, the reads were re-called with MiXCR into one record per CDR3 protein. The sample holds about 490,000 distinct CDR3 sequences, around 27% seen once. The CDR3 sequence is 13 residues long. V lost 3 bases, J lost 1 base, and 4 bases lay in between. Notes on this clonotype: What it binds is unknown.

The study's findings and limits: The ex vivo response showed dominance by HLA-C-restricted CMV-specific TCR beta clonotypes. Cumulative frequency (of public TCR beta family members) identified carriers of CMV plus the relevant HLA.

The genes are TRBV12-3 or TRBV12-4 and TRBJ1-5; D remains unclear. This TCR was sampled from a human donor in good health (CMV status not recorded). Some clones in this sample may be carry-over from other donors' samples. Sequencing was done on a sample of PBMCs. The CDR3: CASSFKSNQPQHF. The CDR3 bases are TGTGCCAGCAGTTTTAAGAGCAATCAGCCCCAGCATTTT.